One and the same sample provided the 23 T cell receptor beta chains below, sequenced in a study of shared clonotypes between healthy human individuals. TCRdb keeps only in-frame clones here, not all; method: immunoSEQ multiplex PCR. The sample records 2.3 million or so clones, approximately 93% being singletons. Sequencing was done on a sample of naive CD4+ T cells from PBMCs. Stated subset: CD45RA+ positively selected. These receptors were collected from a man younger than 35 in good health. Some clones in this sample may be carry-over from other donors' samples.

The chain links TRBV30 to TRBJ1-5; D is possibly TRBD1 (5 bases). The CDR3 consists of 13 residues. Germline CDR1 reads GTSNPN; CDR2 reads SVGIG (reference sequence). CDR3 sequence reads: CAAGGRNNQPQHF. The CDR3 bases are TGTGCGGCGGGGGGGAGAAACAATCAGCCCCAGCATTTT.

This CDR3 reads CATSLDRGGGYTF. The CDR3 DNA is TGTGCCACCAGCCTAGACAGGGGCGGCGGCTACACCTTC. The rearrangement links TRBV15 to TRBJ1-2; 8 bases agree with TRBD1. Trimming at V came to 5 bases and at J to 8 bases, leaving 7 bases not matched to a gene. The CDR3 runs to 13 residues. Germline CDR1 is LNHNV and CDR2 is YYDKDF (reference sequence).

The chain has TRBV4-1 and TRBJ2-7; 11 bases map to TRBD2. The CDR3 is 15 amino acids. The germline gives CDR1 MGHRA, CDR2 YSYEKL. V lost 0 bases, J lost 3 bases, and 1 base stayed unmatched. Here the CDR3 reads CASSQDSGRVYEQYF. CDR3 DNA sequence: TGCGCCAGCAGCCAAGATAGCGGGAGGGTCTACGAGCAGTACTTC.

V gene TRBV28 combines with J gene TRBJ2-7; D may be TRBD1 (5 bases). V lost 4 bases and J 5 bases, leaving 12 bases between the germline ends. Germline V gene data show CDR1 as MDHEN and CDR2 as SYDVKM. The CDR3 has 13 residues. CDR3 nucleotide sequence: TGTGCCAGCAGTTCAGGGAAGACCCACGAGCAGTACTTC. As protein: CASSSGKTHEQYF.

The V call is TRBV29-1, the J call TRBJ2-5; 9 bases match TRBD2. Germline V gene data show CDR1 as SQVTM and CDR2 as ANQGSEA. This CDR3 is built from 14 residues. Trimming removed 6 bases from V and 9 bases from J; junction bases left unmatched: 14. The CDR3 coding sequence is TGCAGCGTGGGGGCTAGCGGGAAAGCAGCGCCCCAGTACTTC. Translating gives CSVGASGKAAPQYF.

This clone showed up just once. The rearrangement links TRBV13 to TRBJ1-3; maybe TRBD1 (5 bases). Germline loops: CDR1 PRHDT, CDR2 FYEKMQ (reference sequence). The CDR3 contains 16 residues. V gave up 0 bases and J gave up 0 bases, with 9 bases separating them. Here the CDR3 reads CASSLGRGGSGNTIYF. Here the CDR3 DNA reads TGTGCCAGCAGCTTAGGCCGGGGCGGCTCTGGAAACACCATATATTTT.

This clone was counted once. V is TRBV4-2 and J is TRBJ2-7; unclear D gene. Trimming removed 3 bases at V and 6 bases at J, with 15 bases between. CDR3 length: 14 residues. The germline CDR1 and CDR2 sequences are LGHNA and YNFKEQ. CDR3 sequence (DNA): TGTGCCAGCAGCCAGCGGCTGACGAAAGTCGAGCAGTACTTC. Its protein is CASSQRLTKVEQYF.

The V and J genes are TRBV27 and TRBJ1-1; 12 positions match TRBD1. J gave up 13 bases and V 6 bases, and 15 bases lay outside the gene matches. CDR1 and CDR2 from the germline V gene are MNHEY and SMNVEV (reference sequence). CDR3 length equals 15 residues. CDR3 coding DNA: TGTGCCAGCAGCGAAACCCCCGGGACAGGGGGCGTCGTTTTCTTT. Its translation is CASSETPGTGGVVFF.

V is TRBV19 and J is TRBJ2-3; 9 nucleotides agree with TRBD2. The CDR3 sequence is 14 residues long. Germline-derived CDR1 and CDR2 are LNHDA and SQIVND (reference sequence). Unmatched junction bases numbered 3, after V lost 1 base and J lost 7 bases. This chain's CDR3 is CASSIGPSGNTQYF. In nucleotides, the CDR3 is TGTGCCAGTAGTATAGGGCCTAGCGGGAATACGCAGTATTTT.

The V gene is TRBV28, the J gene TRBJ1-1; the D is unclear. With 6 bases removed from V and 2 bases from J, the gap between germline ends came to 10 bases. The CDR3 is 13 amino acids. Germline loops: CDR1 MDHEN, CDR2 SYDVKM. The CDR3: CASRAQLNTEAFF. CDR3 DNA: TGTGCCAGCAGGGCCCAGCTTAACACTGAAGCTTTCTTT.

The gene calls are TRBV2 and TRBJ2-2; D is ambiguous. The V and J ends lost 4 bases and 4 bases respectively, with 13 bases between them. The CDR3 length is 15 residues. Germline lookup yields CDR1 SNHLY and CDR2 FYNNEI. The CDR3 here is CASSVARSVTGELFF. In nucleotides, the CDR3 is TGTGCCAGCAGTGTAGCTAGGTCGGTCACCGGGGAGCTGTTTTTT.

This clone was seen just once. The chain recombines TRBV18 with TRBJ2-7; 12 nucleotides align to TRBD1. The CDR3 contains 17 residues. Germline-derived CDR1 and CDR2 are KGHSH and LQKENI. The ends lost 0 bases at V and 2 bases at J; junction bases unmatched: 5. CDR3 residues: CASSPPPGQGAPYEQYF. CDR3 sequence (DNA): TGTGCCAGCTCACCACCTCCGGGACAGGGGGCCCCCTACGAGCAGTACTTC.

The chain couples TRBV18 to TRBJ2-1; D might be TRBD1 or TRBD2, each matching 5 bases. The V gene lost 1 base and the J gene lost 9 bases, with 22 bases spanning the gap. CDR3 length: 17 amino acids. Germline assignment: CDR1 KGHSH and CDR2 LQKENI. CDR3 region: CASSPLGRHDGGSEQFF. In DNA form, the CDR3 reads TGTGCCAGCTCACCACTGGGGCGCCACGATGGCGGGTCTGAGCAGTTCTTC.

This chain uses TRBV6-6 with TRBJ1-2; D unclear. CDR1 MNHNY and CDR2 SVGAGI come from the germline V gene (reference sequence). This CDR3 comprises 16 residues. Trimming pared 0 bases from V and 4 bases from J, leaving 15 bases between. The CDR3 nucleotides are TGTGCCAGCAGTTACTCGAGAGATAGCACTCTCTATGGCTACACCTTC. This codes for CASSYSRDSTLYGYTF.

V and J are TRBV9 and TRBJ2-5; a weak D match, TRBD1 (5 bases). The CDR3 runs 14 residues. From germline, CDR1 is SGDLS and CDR2 YYNGEE. V was pared by 0 bases and J by 2 bases, with 8 bases between. The CDR3 coding sequence is TGTGCCAGCAGCGTAGAGGGGCAGCAAGAGACCCAGTACTTC. Translating it yields CASSVEGQQETQYF.

The chain is built from TRBV20-1 and TRBJ1-2, with D hard to call. This CDR3 contains 11 residues. The V end was cut by 6 bases, the J end by 5 bases, with 10 bases between. CDR1 is DFQATT, CDR2 SNEGSKA, per germline (reference sequence). The CDR3 region has the DNA TGCAGTGCCGTAGTGATATATGGCTACACCTTC. This gives the protein CSAVVIYGYTF.

In this sample, this clone turned up once. Here the CDR3 reads CASSLGGSFPYEQYF. In nucleotides, the CDR3 is TGTGCCAGCAGTCTAGGGGGCTCCTTTCCCTACGAGCAGTACTTC. The rearrangement links TRBV5-6 to TRBJ2-7; the match to TRBD1 covers 7 bases. Germline V gene lookup returns CDR1 SGHDT and CDR2 YYEEEE. V gave up 5 bases and J gave up 2 bases; unmatched junction bases: 10. This CDR3 comprises 15 residues. Filled out from reference TRBV5-6 and TRBJ2-7, the complete variable domain reads DAGVTQSPTHLIKTRGQQVTLRCSPKSGHDTVSWYQQALGQGPQFIFQYYEEEERQRGNFPDRFSGHQFPNYSSELNVNALLLGDSALYLCASSLGGSFPYEQYFGPGTRLTVT.

The chain has TRBV7-9 and TRBJ1-5, with D hard to call. This CDR3 contains 14 residues. Germline V gene data show CDR1 as SEHNR and CDR2 as FQNEAQ (reference sequence). The germline V and J ends were trimmed by 4 bases and 3 bases, with 10 bases remaining between them. The CDR3 DNA sequence: TGTGCCAGCAGCTCCGGCGGGCCCAATCAGCCCCAGCATTTT. Translated: CASSSGGPNQPQHF.

The chain links TRBV28 to TRBJ2-7; D may be TRBD2 (6 bases). Germline lookup yields CDR1 MDHEN and CDR2 SYDVKM. The CDR3 loop spans 16 amino acids. V dropped 7 bases and J dropped 1 base, with 20 bases sitting between them. The CDR3 DNA reads as TGTGCCAGCACCATGTCCGGCGGGACTCTTTCCTACGAGCAGTACTTC. It encodes CASTMSGGTLSYEQYF.

This chain uses TRBV2 with TRBJ2-7, with a weak D call TRBD2 (6 bases). V lost 3 bases and J 1 base, leaving 16 bases between the germline ends. The CDR3 consists of 16 residues. Germline assignment: CDR1 SNHLY and CDR2 FYNNEI. This CDR3 reads CASSDWQEGLSYEQYF. For the CDR3, the DNA is TGTGCCAGCAGTGATTGGCAGGAGGGTTTGTCCTACGAGCAGTACTTC.

The CDR3 nucleotides are TGTGCCAGCAGCTTAGATGTGGGCAGAAACTATGGCTACACCTTC. Translation gives CASSLDVGRNYGYTF. V and J are TRBV7-2 and TRBJ1-2; D is ambiguous. With 1 base removed from V and 2 bases from J, the gap between germline ends came to 11 bases. CDR3 length: 15 amino acids. CDR1 is SGHTA, CDR2 FQGNSA, per germline.

The chain employs TRBV19 and TRBJ2-7; 11 nucleotides agree with TRBD1. Germline V lookup: CDR1 LNHDA, CDR2 SQIVND (reference sequence). Trimming cost V 4 bases and J 5 bases; bases outside gene matches: 7. The CDR3 contains 15 residues. The DNA of the CDR3 is TGTGCCAGTAGTAGCCCGGGACAGGGGGTGCACGAGCAGTACTTC. Amino acid sequence: CASSSPGQGVHEQYF.

In its sample, this clone was seen once. The same CDR3 is also encoded by other DNA sequences in this sample. V and J are TRBV5-1 and TRBJ1-2; D might be TRBD1 (6 bases). In germline, CDR1 is SGHRS, CDR2 YFSETQ. This CDR3 contains 14 residues. V was shortened by 0 bases and J by 4 bases, with 10 bases between the two germline ends. DNA of the CDR3: TGCGCCAGCAGCTTGGGGGGGCTAGGCTATGGCTACACCTTC. Translating gives CASSLGGLGYGYTF.